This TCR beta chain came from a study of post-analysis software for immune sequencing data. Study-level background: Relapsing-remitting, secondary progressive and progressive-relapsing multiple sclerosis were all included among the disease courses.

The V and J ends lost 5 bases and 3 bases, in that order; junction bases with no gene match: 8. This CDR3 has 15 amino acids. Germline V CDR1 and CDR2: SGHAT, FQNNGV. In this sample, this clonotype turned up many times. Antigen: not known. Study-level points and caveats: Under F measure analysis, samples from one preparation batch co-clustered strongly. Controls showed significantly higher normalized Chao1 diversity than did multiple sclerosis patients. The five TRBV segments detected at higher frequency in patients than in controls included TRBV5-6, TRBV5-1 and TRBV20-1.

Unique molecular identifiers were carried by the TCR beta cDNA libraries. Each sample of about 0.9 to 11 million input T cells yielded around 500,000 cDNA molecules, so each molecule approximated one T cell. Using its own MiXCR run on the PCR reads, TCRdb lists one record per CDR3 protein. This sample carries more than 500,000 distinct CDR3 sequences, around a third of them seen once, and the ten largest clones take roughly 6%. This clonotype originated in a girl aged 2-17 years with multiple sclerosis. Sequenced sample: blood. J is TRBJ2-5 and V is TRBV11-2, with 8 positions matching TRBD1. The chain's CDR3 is CASSTRTGSEETQYF. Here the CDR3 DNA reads TGTGCCAGCAGCACCAGGACAGGGTCAGAAGAGACCCAGTACTTC.